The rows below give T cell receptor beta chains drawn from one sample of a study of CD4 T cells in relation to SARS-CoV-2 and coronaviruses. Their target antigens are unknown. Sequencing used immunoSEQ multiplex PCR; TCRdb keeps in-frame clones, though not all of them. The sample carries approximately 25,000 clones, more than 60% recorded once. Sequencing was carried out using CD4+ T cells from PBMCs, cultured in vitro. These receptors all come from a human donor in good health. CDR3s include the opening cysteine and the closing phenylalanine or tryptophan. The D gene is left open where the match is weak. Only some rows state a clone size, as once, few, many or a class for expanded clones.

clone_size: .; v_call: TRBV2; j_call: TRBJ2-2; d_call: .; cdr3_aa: CASRKGFRGPGELFF; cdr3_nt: TGTGCCAGCAGAAAGGGATTCAGGGGTCCCGGGGAGCTGTTTTTT
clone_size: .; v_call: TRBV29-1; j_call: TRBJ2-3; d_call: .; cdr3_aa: CSVLTGVTDTQYF; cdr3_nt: TGCAGCGTACTAACGGGGGTTACAGATACGCAGTATTTT
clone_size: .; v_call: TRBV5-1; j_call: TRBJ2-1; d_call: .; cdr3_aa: CASSLSSGAYNEQFF; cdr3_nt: TGCGCCAGCAGCCTCAGTTCGGGAGCCTACAATGAGCAGTTCTTC
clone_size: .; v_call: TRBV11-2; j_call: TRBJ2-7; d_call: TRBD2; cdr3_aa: CASSSSRGATSGSHEQYF; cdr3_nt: TGTGCCAGCAGCTCAAGCCGAGGCGCGACTAGCGGGAGCCACGAGCAGTACTTC
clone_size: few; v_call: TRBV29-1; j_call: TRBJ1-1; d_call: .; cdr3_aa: CSVESLYGAFF; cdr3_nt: TGCAGCGTTGAAAGCCTTTACGGAGCTTTCTTT
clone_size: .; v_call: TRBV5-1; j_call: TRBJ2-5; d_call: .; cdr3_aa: CASSSGGDVTQYF; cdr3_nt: TGCGCCAGCAGCTCCGGAGGGGATGTGACCCAGTACTTC
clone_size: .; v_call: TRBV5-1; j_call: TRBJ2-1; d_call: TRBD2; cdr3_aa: CASRLRPPTSGQQFF; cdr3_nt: TGCGCCAGCAGGCTAAGGCCCCCCACTAGCGGGCAGCAGTTCTTC
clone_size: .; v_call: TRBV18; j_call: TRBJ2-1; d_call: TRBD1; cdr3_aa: CASSRPPGQGSHEQFF; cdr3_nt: TGTGCCAGCTCACGCCCACCGGGACAGGGATCCCATGAGCAGTTCTTC
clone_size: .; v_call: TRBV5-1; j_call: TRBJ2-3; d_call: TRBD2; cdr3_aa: CASSLARTSGSTDTQYF; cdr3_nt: TGCGCCAGCAGCTTGGCCCGGACTAGCGGGAGCACAGATACGCAGTATTTT
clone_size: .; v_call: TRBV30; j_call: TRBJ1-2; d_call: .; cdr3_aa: CAWNPPTGPYTF; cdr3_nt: TGTGCCTGGAACCCCCCGACAGGCCCCTACACCTTC
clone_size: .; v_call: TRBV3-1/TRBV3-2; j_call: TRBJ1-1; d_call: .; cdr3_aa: CASSQGNLFLTFF; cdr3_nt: TGTGCCAGCAGCCAAGGAAATTTATTTCTGACTTTCTTT
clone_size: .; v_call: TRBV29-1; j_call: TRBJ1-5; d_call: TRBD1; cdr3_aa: CSVGQGEDQPQHF; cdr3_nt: TGCAGCGTTGGACAGGGTGAGGATCAGCCCCAGCATTTT
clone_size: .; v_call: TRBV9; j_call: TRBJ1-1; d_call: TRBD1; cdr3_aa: CASSPRDRGGYTEAFF; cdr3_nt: TGTGCCAGCAGCCCCCGGGACAGGGGTGGTTATACTGAAGCTTTCTTT
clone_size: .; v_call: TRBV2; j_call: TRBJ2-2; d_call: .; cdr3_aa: CASRAADTGELFF; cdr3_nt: TGTGCCAGCAGGGCAGCGGACACCGGGGAGCTGTTTTTT
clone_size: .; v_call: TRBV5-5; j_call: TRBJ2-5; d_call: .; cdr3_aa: CASSWLASQETQYF; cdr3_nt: TGTGCCAGCAGCTGGTTAGCGAGCCAAGAGACCCAGTACTTC
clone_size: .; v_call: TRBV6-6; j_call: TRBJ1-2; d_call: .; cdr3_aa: CASSYRDRNYGYTF; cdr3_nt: TGTGCCAGCAGTTACCGAGACAGGAACTATGGCTACACCTTC
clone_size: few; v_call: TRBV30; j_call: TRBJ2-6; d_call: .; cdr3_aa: CAWSPPGASGANVLTF; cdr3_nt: TGTGCCTGGAGTCCCCCGGGGGCCTCTGGGGCCAACGTCCTGACTTTC
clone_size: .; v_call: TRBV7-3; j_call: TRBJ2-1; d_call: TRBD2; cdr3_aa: CASSRTPGGGNEQFF; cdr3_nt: TGTGCCAGCAGCCGAACACCGGGAGGGGGGAACGAGCAGTTCTTC
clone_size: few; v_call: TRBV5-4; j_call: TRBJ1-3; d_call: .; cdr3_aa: CASSLDSFGNTIYF; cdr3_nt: TGTGCCAGCAGCTTGGACAGCTTTGGAAACACCATATATTTT
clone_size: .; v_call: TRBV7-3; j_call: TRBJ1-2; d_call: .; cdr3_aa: CASSPTSGEGYTF; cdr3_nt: TGTGCCAGCAGCCCAACCTCAGGGGAGGGCTACACCTTC
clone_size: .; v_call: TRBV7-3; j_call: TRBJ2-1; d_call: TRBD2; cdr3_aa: CASGLAVHNEQFF; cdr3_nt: TGTGCCAGCGGGCTAGCGGTACACAATGAGCAGTTCTTC
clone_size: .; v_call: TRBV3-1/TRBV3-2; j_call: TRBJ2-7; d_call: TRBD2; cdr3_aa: CASSHWTSATYEQYF; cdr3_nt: TGTGCCAGCAGCCATTGGACTAGCGCGACCTACGAGCAGTACTTC
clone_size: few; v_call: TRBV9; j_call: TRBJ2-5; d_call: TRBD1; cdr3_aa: CASSVAPRTGGETQYF; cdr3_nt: TGTGCCAGCAGCGTAGCCCCACGGACAGGGGGGGAGACCCAGTACTTC
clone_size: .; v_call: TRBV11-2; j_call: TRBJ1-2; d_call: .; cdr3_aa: CASSVSVFNGYTF; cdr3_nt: TGTGCCAGCAGTGTCAGCGTTTTTAATGGCTACACCTTC
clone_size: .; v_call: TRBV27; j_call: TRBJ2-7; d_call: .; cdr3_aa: CASSSQSSYEQYF; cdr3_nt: TGTGCCAGCAGTTCCCAAAGCTCCTACGAGCAGTACTTC
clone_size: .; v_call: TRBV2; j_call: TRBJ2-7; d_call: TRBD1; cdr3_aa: CASKTDRGNYEQYF; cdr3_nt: TGTGCCAGCAAAACGGACAGGGGGAACTACGAGCAGTACTTC
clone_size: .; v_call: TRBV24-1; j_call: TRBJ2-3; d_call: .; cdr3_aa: CATSDLGPDTQYF; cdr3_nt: TGTGCCACCAGTGATTTAGGCCCAGATACGCAGTATTTT
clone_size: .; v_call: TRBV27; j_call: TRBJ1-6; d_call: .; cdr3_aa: CASSRYGVANSPLHF; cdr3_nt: TGTGCCAGCAGTAGATACGGGGTGGCCAATTCACCCCTCCACTTT
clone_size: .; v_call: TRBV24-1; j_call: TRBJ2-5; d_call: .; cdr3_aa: CATSPPSPQETQYF; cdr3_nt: TGTGCCACCAGTCCCCCCAGCCCTCAAGAGACCCAGTACTTC
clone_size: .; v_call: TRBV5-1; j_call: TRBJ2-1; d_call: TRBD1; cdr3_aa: CASSLAGGHDEQFF; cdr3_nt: TGCGCCAGCAGCTTGGCAGGGGGCCACGATGAGCAGTTCTTC
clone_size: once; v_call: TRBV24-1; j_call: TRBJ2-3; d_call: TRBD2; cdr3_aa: CATSDATTSGSPYTQYF; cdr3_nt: TGTGCCACCAGTGATGCCACAACTAGCGGGAGTCCCTATACGCAGTATTTT
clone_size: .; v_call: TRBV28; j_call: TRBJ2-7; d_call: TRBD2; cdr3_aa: CASSSPGLAVSYEQYF; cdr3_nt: TGTGCCAGCAGTTCCCCGGGACTAGCGGTCTCCTACGAGCAGTACTTC
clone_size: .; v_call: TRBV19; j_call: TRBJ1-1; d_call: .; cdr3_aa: CASSRPVTAMNTEAFF; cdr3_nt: TGTGCCAGTAGCCGACCGGTCACGGCCATGAACACTGAAGCTTTCTTT
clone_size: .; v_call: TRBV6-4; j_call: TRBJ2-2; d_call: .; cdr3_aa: CASREGSLGNTGELFF; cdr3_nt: TGTGCCAGCAGAGAGGGCTCCTTGGGAAACACCGGGGAGCTGTTTTTT
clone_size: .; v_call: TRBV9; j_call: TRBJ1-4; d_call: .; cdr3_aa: CASSVPGSEKLFF; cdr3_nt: TGTGCCAGCAGCGTTCCGGGGAGTGAAAAACTGTTTTTT
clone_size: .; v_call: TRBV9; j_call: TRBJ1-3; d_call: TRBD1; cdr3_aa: CASSVTGNSGNTIYF; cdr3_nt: TGTGCCAGCAGCGTGACAGGGAACTCTGGAAACACCATATATTTT